Below, 28 T cell receptor beta chains from the same sample are listed, as sequenced in a study of blood T cell repertoires in COVID-19. The assay was immunoSEQ multiplex PCR, and TCRdb's table has in-frame clones only and misses some. The table records 300,000 or so clones, 70% to 90% of them present only once. Sequenced: PBMCs or T cells enriched from blood (not recorded which). Source of these receptors: a woman aged 25 to 39 who had recovered from COVID-19.

As for this clone: At the DNA level, this CDR3 is encoded by other sequences in the same sample as well. The chain employs TRBV6-5 and TRBJ1-2; TRBD1 is a possible D gene (6 bases). V gave up 2 bases and J gave up 5 bases, with 15 bases separating them. The CDR3 runs to 15 residues. Germline CDR1 MNHEY, CDR2 SVGAGI. CDR3 sequence reads: CASSYGRGFRYGYTF. Here the CDR3 DNA reads TGTGCCAGCAGTTACGGCAGGGGATTTCGTTATGGCTACACCTTC.

In its sample, this clone was seen once. The rearrangement uses TRBV30 and TRBJ2-3; D might be TRBD1 (6 bases). CDR1 GTSNPN and CDR2 SVGIG come from the germline V gene (reference sequence). This CDR3 spans 14 amino acids. Trimming shortened V by 2 bases and J by 5 bases, and 14 bases separated the two germline ends. The CDR3 here is CAWSPGTLIDTQYF. CDR3 sequence (DNA): TGTGCCTGGAGTCCCGGGACATTGATAGATACGCAGTATTTT. Using reference TRBV30 and TRBJ2-3 for the parts outside the CDR3, the full variable domain is SQTIHQWPATLVQPVGSPLSLECTVEGTSNPNLYWYRQAAGRGLQLLFYSVGIGQISSEVPQNLSASRPQDRQFILSSKKLLLSDSGFYLCAWSPGTLIDTQYFGPGTRLTVL.

This clone was observed once. The rearrangement joins TRBV4-3 to TRBJ1-2, with D maybe TRBD1 (5 bases). From germline, CDR1 is LGHNA and CDR2 YSLEER. Trimming shortened V by 3 bases and J by 1 base, and 15 bases separated the two germline ends. The length of the CDR3 is 16 residues. The chain's CDR3 is CASSQALVGDNYGYTF. CDR3 sequence (DNA): TGCGCCAGCAGCCAGGCCCTGGTAGGGGATAACTATGGCTACACCTTC.

The V call is TRBV7-8, the J call TRBJ1-5, with 9 bases fitting TRBD1. V lost 4 bases, J lost 7 bases, and 2 bases stayed unmatched. Germline CDR1 reads SGHVS; CDR2 reads FQNEAQ. This CDR3 contains 13 residues. Written as DNA, the CDR3 is TGTGCCAGCAGCTGGGACAGGGACCAGCCCCAGCATTTT. Protein product: CASSWDRDQPQHF.

The rearrangement joins TRBV7-2 to TRBJ1-6; possible D gene TRBD1, 5 bases. V lost 3 bases to trimming and J lost 10 bases, with 13 bases between them. The CDR3 is 14 residues long. The germline CDR1 and CDR2 sequences are SGHTA and FQGNSA. The CDR3 loop reads CASSLQGIGSPLHF. CDR3 DNA sequence: TGTGCCAGCAGCTTGCAGGGTATTGGCTCACCCCTCCACTTT.

The chain recombines TRBV11-2 with TRBJ2-6; D gene unclear. CDR1 is SGHAT and CDR2 is FQNNGV in the germline V gene. The CDR3 covers 15 residues. With 11 bases removed from V and 0 bases from J, the gap between germline ends came to 14 bases. For the CDR3, the DNA is TGTGCCGATAGCCCCTATGACTCTGGGGCCAACGTCCTGACTTTC. It codes for CADSPYDSGANVLTF.

In DNA, the CDR3 is TGTGCCAGCAGCCCCAGCGGAGGGCTAGGTTTGCGGGAGCAGTACTTC. Protein product: CASSPSGGLGLREQYF. V is TRBV3-1 (or the pseudogene TRBV3-2) and J is TRBJ2-7, with a possible D match to TRBD2 (6 bases). V was clipped by 4 bases and J by 7 bases, with 23 bases between them. This CDR3 comprises 16 residues. Germline V gene lookup returns CDR1 LGHDT and CDR2 YNNKEL (reference sequence).

This sequence joins TRBV28 and TRBJ1-6; no firm D call. Germline V lookup: CDR1 MDHEN, CDR2 SYDVKM. The CDR3 is 14 residues long. Trimming stripped 6 bases from V and 7 bases from J, with 13 bases between. DNA for the CDR3: TGTGCCAGCAGCCCGGGGAGCGGGAATTCACCCCTCCACTTT. Translated, it gives CASSPGSGNSPLHF.

DNA for the CDR3: TGTGCCAGCAGCCCCCAAAGCGGACAGGGGGGGTACGGCTACACCTTC. It yields the protein CASSPQSGQGGYGYTF. J is TRBJ1-2 and V is TRBV7-2; TRBD1 matches 10 bases. The CDR3 covers 16 residues. Trimming at V came to 5 bases and at J to 8 bases, leaving 14 bases not matched to a gene. Germline V lookup: CDR1 SGHTA, CDR2 FQGNSA.

The chain has TRBV19 and TRBJ2-3; TRBD2 aligns across 8 bases. With 3 bases clipped from V and 7 bases from J, the junction kept 6 bases outside the gene matches. Germline CDR1 LNHDA, CDR2 SQIVND (reference sequence). The CDR3 length is 14 residues. CDR3 DNA: TGTGCCAGTAGTATCGGGAGGGCTGGGAATACGCAGTATTTT. Translating it yields CASSIGRAGNTQYF.

The chain links TRBV5-4 to TRBJ2-3, with D possibly TRBD1 on 6 matching bases. Germline V gives CDR1 SGHNT, CDR2 YYREEE (reference sequence). The CDR3 consists of 16 residues. Trimming removed 0 bases from V and 4 bases from J, with 15 bases in between. This CDR3 reads CASSLEAGVKADTQYF. The CDR3 nucleotides are TGTGCCAGCAGCTTGGAAGCAGGGGTCAAGGCAGATACGCAGTATTTT.

V is TRBV6-1 and J is TRBJ2-7; TRBD1 matches at 7 bases. The J segment lost 7 bases and the V segment lost 1 base, leaving 4 bases of the junction unmatched. The CDR3 is 13 amino acids. The germline gives CDR1 MNHNS, CDR2 SASEGT. The CDR3 coding sequence is TGTGCCAGCAGTGAAGGGACAGGATGGGAGCAGTACTTC. It is translated as CASSEGTGWEQYF.

The chain links TRBV7-6 to TRBJ1-3, with unresolved D. Per the germline V gene, CDR1 is SGHVS and CDR2 is FNYEAQ. The CDR3 is 16 residues long. V gave up 2 bases and J gave up 0 bases, with 11 bases separating them. The CDR3 loop reads CASSLFGGFSGNTIYF. The CDR3 region has the DNA TGTGCCAGCAGCTTATTCGGCGGTTTCTCTGGAAACACCATATATTTT.

This clone occurred a few times. V is TRBV21-1 and J is TRBJ2-1; the D call TRBD2 from the table was never checked on the DNA. TRBV21-1 is tagged as a pseudogene. CDR3 size: 16 residues. The CDR3 DNA reads TGTGCCAGCAGCCATGACCAGCCGGGGATATACAATGAGCAGTTCTTC. It yields the protein CASSHDQPGIYNEQFF.

This chain links TRBV7-3 with TRBJ1-2; 10 bases align to TRBD1. Trimming removed 1 base from V and 7 bases from J; junction bases left unmatched: 3. The CDR3 contains 14 residues. CDR1 is SGHTA and CDR2 is FQGTGA in the germline V gene. CDR3 sequence reads: CASSLNGQGGGYTF. For the CDR3, the DNA is TGTGCCAGCAGCTTAAACGGACAGGGGGGTGGCTACACCTTC.

The chain couples TRBV3-1 (or the pseudogene TRBV3-2) to TRBJ1-4, with D possibly TRBD1 on 5 matching bases. The CDR3 has 15 amino acids. Germline V gene sequence: CDR1 LGHDT, CDR2 YNNKEL (reference sequence). Trimming removed 0 bases from V and 7 bases from J, with 12 bases in between. The CDR3 is CASSQDWGAGEKLFF. Here the CDR3 DNA reads TGTGCCAGCAGCCAAGATTGGGGCGCCGGTGAAAAACTGTTTTTT.

The gene calls are TRBV4-1 and TRBJ1-1; D uncertain. Trimming pared 3 bases from V and 5 bases from J, leaving 13 bases between. The CDR3 totals 14 residues. Per germline, CDR1 MGHRA and CDR2 YSYEKL. CDR3: CASSQNTEGTEAFF. The CDR3 bases are TGCGCCAGCAGCCAGAACACCGAGGGAACTGAAGCTTTCTTT.

This chain joins TRBV10-2 and TRBJ2-1; a weak D match, TRBD1 (5 bases). The V and J ends lost 6 bases and 2 bases respectively, with 5 bases between them. The CDR3 is 12 residues long. In germline, CDR1 is WSHSY, CDR2 SAAADI. CDR3 bases: TGCGCCAGCAGGGACACCTACAATGAGCAGTTCTTC. Protein sequence: CASRDTYNEQFF.

This rearrangement joins TRBV7-9 to TRBJ2-1; the D gene is possibly TRBD2 (5 bases). Germline V gives CDR1 SEHNR, CDR2 FQNEAQ (reference sequence). V was cut by 2 bases and J by 4 bases, with 12 bases left in between. This CDR3 has 15 residues. CDR3 bases: TGTGCCAGCAGCTTACTAAGGACTCAGTACAATGAGCAGTTCTTC. Its protein product is CASSLLRTQYNEQFF.

This rearrangement joins TRBV19 to TRBJ1-2; perhaps TRBD1 as D (5 bases). CDR3 size: 14 residues. V lost 9 bases to trimming and J lost 4 bases, with 18 bases between them. Per the germline V gene, CDR1 is LNHDA and CDR2 is SQIVND (reference sequence). CDR3 nucleotides: TGTGCCAGCTTTGCCGGGACGGGGGTCTATGGCTACACCTTC. Protein sequence: CASFAGTGVYGYTF.

This clone appeared a few times. For the CDR3, the DNA is TGCGCCAGCAGCTTTCAGGGGGCCACCTACGAGCAGTACTTC. Translated, it gives CASSFQGATYEQYF. This chain joins TRBV5-1 and TRBJ2-7, with TRBD1 matching over 8 bases. V lost 2 bases, J lost 2 bases, and 3 bases stayed unmatched. CDR3 length: 14 amino acids. Germline CDR1 and CDR2: SGHRS and YFSETQ. The whole variable domain, remainder taken from reference TRBV5-1 and TRBJ2-7, is KAGVTQTPRYLIKTRGQQVTLSCSPISGHRSVSWYQQTPGQGLQFLFEYFSETQRNKGNFPGRFSGRQFSNSRSEMNVSTLELGDSALYLCASSFQGATYEQYFGPGTRLTVT.

CDR3: CASRPTGGEYYGYTF. CDR3 in DNA: TGTGCCAGCAGGCCGACAGGGGGCGAGTACTATGGCTACACCTTC. The chain joins TRBV7-2 to TRBJ1-2; 10 bases map to TRBD1. The CDR3 consists of 15 residues. V lost 6 bases to trimming and J lost 3 bases; unmatched junction nucleotides: 7. In germline, CDR1 is SGHTA, CDR2 FQGNSA.

The chain couples TRBV7-9 to TRBJ2-1; TRBD2 aligns across 13 bases. The junction had 17 bases not matched to a gene; V was cut back by 3 bases and J by 9 bases. The CDR3 sequence is 19 residues long. CDR1 is SEHNR, CDR2 FQNEAQ, per germline (reference sequence). CDR3 DNA sequence: TGTGCCAGCAGCTTTTTTCAGTTTCGGACTAGCGGGGGATCCATTGAGCAGTTCTTC. As protein: CASSFFQFRTSGGSIEQFF.

This chain links TRBV11-3 with TRBJ2-7; no clear D. The CDR3 covers 13 residues. Deletions cut 1 base from V and 3 bases from J, with 7 bases between. Germline V lookup: CDR1 SGHNT, CDR2 YENEEA. The CDR3 DNA reads TGTGCCAGCAGCTTAGTACCAGACTACGAGCAGTACTTC. Protein sequence: CASSLVPDYEQYF.

The rearrangement joins TRBV12-3 or TRBV12-4 to TRBJ2-7; TRBD2 is a possible D gene (5 bases). The CDR3 sequence is 12 residues long. V was shortened by 6 bases and J by 6 bases, with 12 bases between the two germline ends. CDR3 coding DNA: TGTGCCAGCAGCATTGAGGGCGGCGAGCAGTACTTC. Translated: CASSIEGGEQYF.

The CDR3, as DNA: TGTGCCAGCAGCCTTAGTCGGAATGAGCAGTTCTTC. This encodes CASSLSRNEQFF. The rearrangement links TRBV13 to TRBJ2-1; D gene uncertain. The CDR3 totals 12 residues. Germline V gene sequence: CDR1 PRHDT, CDR2 FYEKMQ (reference sequence). V shed 5 bases and J shed 7 bases, with 9 bases lying between them.

The CDR3 is CASSRDRGMNTEAFF. CDR3 in DNA: TGTGCCAGCAGCAGGGACAGGGGCATGAACACTGAAGCTTTCTTT. The chain uses TRBV7-9 and TRBJ1-1, with 10 bases fitting TRBD1. V shed 5 bases and J 0 bases; nucleotides not matched to a gene: 3. The CDR3 consists of 15 residues. Germline CDR1 reads SEHNR; CDR2 reads FQNEAQ (reference sequence).

The chain links TRBV5-1 to TRBJ1-1; TRBD1 agrees at 12 bases. The germline gives CDR1 SGHRS, CDR2 YFSETQ. The CDR3 contains 15 residues. V shed 5 bases and J 10 bases; nucleotides not matched to a gene: 12. The CDR3 reads CASRVTGTGGDLAFF. The CDR3 coding sequence is TGCGCCAGCAGGGTTACCGGGACAGGGGGCGATTTAGCTTTCTTT.